This T cell receptor (beta chain) appears in the sequencing data of a study of blood T cell repertoires in COVID-19. Background on the study: Material from acute and convalescent COVID-19 was sourced from the United States, Italy and Spain. T cells, B-cell-depleted T cells, or PBMCs provided the cDNA or gDNA that served as material.

Methods used by the authors: Quantification of nucleated cells was approximated via reference gene primer amplification. The table came from immunoSEQ multiplex PCR; TCRdb's copy has only in-frame clones and leaves some out. Clone size and the V and J calls come from that table; the DNA yielded D and trimming. Among 200,000 or so clones, around 80% were seen once, and the ten largest hold 6.9%. The receptor comes from a human donor with acute or convalescent COVID-19. The donor label of this sample is uncertain. The sequenced sample was peripheral blood.

CDR3: CASSLARARTSYSGHEQFF. The CDR3, as DNA: TGTGCCAGCAGCTTAGCCAGGGCTAGGACTAGCTATAGTGGCCATGAGCAGTTCTTC. The rearrangement links TRBV7-2 to TRBJ2-1, with 8 bases aligning to TRBD2. V shed 0 bases, J shed 8 bases, and the junction held 18 bases outside the gene matches. Germline V gene sequence: CDR1 SGHTA, CDR2 FQGNSA. The CDR3 spans 19 residues.